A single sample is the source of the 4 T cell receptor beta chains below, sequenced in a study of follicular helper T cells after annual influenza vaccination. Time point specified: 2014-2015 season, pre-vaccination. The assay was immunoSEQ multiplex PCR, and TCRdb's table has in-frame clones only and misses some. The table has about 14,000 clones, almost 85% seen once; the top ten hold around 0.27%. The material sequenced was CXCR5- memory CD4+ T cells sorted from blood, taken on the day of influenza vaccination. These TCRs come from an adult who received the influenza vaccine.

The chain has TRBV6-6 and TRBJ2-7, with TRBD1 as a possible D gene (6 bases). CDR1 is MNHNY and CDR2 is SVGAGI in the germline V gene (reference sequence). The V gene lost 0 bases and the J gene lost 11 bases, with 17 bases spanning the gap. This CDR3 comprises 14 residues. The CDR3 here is CASSYSGTNLMEYF. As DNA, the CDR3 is TGTGCCAGCAGTTACTCCGGGACAAATTTAATGGAGTACTTC.

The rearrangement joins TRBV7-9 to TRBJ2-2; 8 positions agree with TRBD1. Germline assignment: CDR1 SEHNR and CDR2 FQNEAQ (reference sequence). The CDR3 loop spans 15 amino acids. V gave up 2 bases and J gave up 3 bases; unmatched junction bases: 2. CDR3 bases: TGTGCCAGCAGCTTAACGGGACAGGACACCGGGGAGCTGTTTTTT. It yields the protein CASSLTGQDTGELFF.

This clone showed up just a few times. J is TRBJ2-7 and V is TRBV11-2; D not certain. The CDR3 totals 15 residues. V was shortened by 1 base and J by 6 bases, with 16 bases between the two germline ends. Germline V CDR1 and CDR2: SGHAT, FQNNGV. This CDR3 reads CASSLAGISRREQYF. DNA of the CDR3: TGTGCCAGCAGCTTAGCTGGAATTTCTCGACGCGAGCAGTACTTC.

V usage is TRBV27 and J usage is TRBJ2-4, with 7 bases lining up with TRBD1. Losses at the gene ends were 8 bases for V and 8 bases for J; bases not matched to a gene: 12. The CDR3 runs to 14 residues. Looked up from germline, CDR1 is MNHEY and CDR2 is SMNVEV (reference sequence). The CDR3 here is CASGPGTAYYIQYF. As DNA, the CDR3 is TGTGCCAGCGGCCCCGGGACAGCCTATTACATTCAGTACTTC.